This paragraph covers one T cell receptor beta chain sequence. Healthy individuals who donated bone marrow served as the donors. These data come from a study of cytomegalovirus exposure and HLA in healthy donors. Across the whole study: Earlier sequencing of 150 million to 200 million T cells yielded fewer than 140 million unique TCR beta sequences. Of all 400 or so donors who were genotyped, roughly 85% belonged to the Caucasian-associated ancestry cluster.

In the PCR, 60 Vbeta and 13 Jbeta primers were used. The data were produced by immunoSEQ multiplex PCR, yet TCRdb's version contains in-frame clones alone and is incomplete. Of 150,000 to 200,000 clones detected, over 65% appear once; the ten largest clones hold around 1.5%. This receptor was obtained from a man between 18 and 35 years old in good health and CMV-seronegative. What was sequenced was PBMCs.

CDR3 in DNA: TGTGCCAGCAGCTTGGATCTCAGTTCAGGGGGAGGAACCGGGGAGCTGTTTTTT. This encodes CASSLDLSSGGGTGELFF. The gene calls are TRBV11-3 and TRBJ2-2; a weak D match, TRBD1 (7 bases). Trimming shortened V by 3 bases and J by 5 bases, and 22 bases separated the two germline ends. Germline V lookup: CDR1 SGHNT, CDR2 YENEEA. The CDR3 has 18 residues.